What follows are 12 T cell receptor beta chains derived from one specimen sequenced in a study of T cell responses to AZD1222 COVID-19 vaccine. The table came from immunoSEQ multiplex PCR; TCRdb's copy has only in-frame clones and leaves some out. The sample lists 120,000 or so clones; approximately 80% were seen once. The sample here was peripheral blood, taken 28 days after the second AZD1222 dose. The receptors here all came from an adult who received the AZD1222 COVID-19 vaccine.

The chain uses TRBV29-1 and TRBJ2-7; D gene unclear. The length of the CDR3 is 13 residues. Trimming cost V 4 bases and J 0 bases, with 10 bases left between them. Germline V lookup: CDR1 SQVTM, CDR2 ANQGSEA. The CDR3, as DNA: TGCAGCGTTGGCTCGGGCCTCTCCTACGAGCAGTACTTC. This codes for CSVGSGLSYEQYF.

This clone occurred once. This chain links TRBV4-1 with TRBJ1-1, with a weak D call TRBD1 (5 bases). V was trimmed by 3 bases and J by 0 bases, leaving 14 bases between them. Germline CDR1 MGHRA, CDR2 YSYEKL. The CDR3 contains 16 residues. CDR3 region: CASSQFVGQVNTEAFF. The DNA of the CDR3 is TGCGCCAGCAGCCAGTTCGTGGGGCAAGTGAACACTGAAGCTTTCTTT.

The V gene is TRBV19, the J gene TRBJ1-4, with D possibly being TRBD1 (5 bases). CDR1 and CDR2 from the germline V gene are LNHDA and SQIVND (reference sequence). The CDR3 contains 15 residues. Trimming took off 4 bases at V and 4 bases at J, with 13 bases between the two ends. CDR3 sequence (DNA): TGTGCCAGTAGTACGAAACGGGGGATTAATGAAAAACTGTTTTTT. This codes for CASSTKRGINEKLFF.

This chain joins TRBV28 and TRBJ1-2; TRBD1 might be the D (5 bases). Germline V lookup: CDR1 MDHEN, CDR2 SYDVKM. The V end lost 6 bases, the J end lost 2 bases, and 16 bases lay between the germline ends. CDR3 length equals 15 residues. CDR3 sequence reads: CASRDRGEKNYGYTF. In DNA, the CDR3 is TGTGCCAGCAGGGATAGGGGCGAAAAGAACTATGGCTACACCTTC.

The V call is TRBV5-1, the J call TRBJ2-1; 9 nucleotides align to TRBD2. CDR3 length equals 15 residues. With V trimmed by 0 bases and J by 8 bases, 6 bases remained unmatched. Germline-derived CDR1 and CDR2 are SGHRS and YFSETQ. The CDR3 sequence is CASSLDAGGPYEQFF. CDR3 nucleotide sequence: TGCGCCAGCAGCTTGGATGCGGGGGGGCCTTATGAGCAGTTCTTC.

This sequence joins TRBV6-5 and TRBJ1-1, with 8 bases matching TRBD1. CDR1 is MNHEY and CDR2 is SVGAGI in the germline V gene. The CDR3 has 14 residues. Trimming removed 10 bases from V and 5 bases from J; junction bases left unmatched: 12. In DNA, the CDR3 is TGTGCCACCTCGAGAGGACAGGGAGAAACTGAAGCTTTCTTT. Translation gives CATSRGQGETEAFF.

The gene calls are TRBV7-2 and TRBJ2-1; TRBD2 matches 9 bases. The junction had 16 bases not matched to a gene; V was cut back by 5 bases and J by 14 bases. The germline CDR1 and CDR2 sequences are SGHTA and FQGNSA. The CDR3 is 15 residues long. The CDR3 region has the DNA TGTGCCAGCAGCCAGGGAAGGGCGGCGGGGGGGCGAAAGTTCTTC. This codes for CASSQGRAAGGRKFF. Combining the CDR3 with reference TRBV7-2 and TRBJ2-1 gives the whole variable domain GAGVSQSPSNKVTEKGKDVELRCDPISGHTALYWYRQSLGQGLEFLIYFQGNSAPDKSGLPSDRFSAERTGGSVSTLTIQRTQQEDSAVYLCASSQGRAAGGRKFFGPGTRLTVL.

For the CDR3, the DNA is TGCAGCGCCCGTGACAGGGGCAAAAACATTCAGTACTTC. Amino acid sequence: CSARDRGKNIQYF. The rearrangement links TRBV29-1 to TRBJ2-4; TRBD1 agrees at 8 bases. This CDR3 is built from 13 residues. Losses at the gene ends were 7 bases for V and 3 bases for J; bases not matched to a gene: 5. Germline V gene data show CDR1 as SQVTM and CDR2 as ANQGSEA.

V and J are TRBV5-5 and TRBJ2-7; 8 bases map to TRBD1. Unmatched junction bases numbered 7, after V lost 3 bases and J lost 5 bases. This CDR3 is 14 amino acids long. CDR1 and CDR2 (germline): SGHKS, YYEKEE (reference sequence). The CDR3 reads CASSWLGQGHEQYF. CDR3 nucleotide sequence: TGTGCCAGCAGCTGGTTAGGACAGGGCCACGAGCAGTACTTC.

This clone was picked up one time. This chain links TRBV7-9 with TRBJ1-1; D remains ambiguous. Germline V gene sequence: CDR1 SEHNR, CDR2 FQNEAQ (reference sequence). The V and J ends lost 6 bases and 6 bases respectively, with 20 bases between them. The CDR3 is made up of 15 amino acids. The CDR3 bases are TGTGCCAGCAGTAAATATGACTCCTTGAGGGCTGAAGCTTTCTTT. Its translation is CASSKYDSLRAEAFF.

This chain joins TRBV7-9 and TRBJ2-5; D tentatively fits TRBD1 or TRBD2 (5 bases each). The CDR3 extends over 15 amino acids. V lost 1 base to trimming and J lost 5 bases, with 14 bases between them. Germline CDR1 is SEHNR and CDR2 is FQNEAQ (reference sequence). CDR3 protein: CASSLEGTLGETQYF. The CDR3 DNA reads as TGTGCCAGCAGCTTAGAGGGGACCCTTGGGGAGACCCAGTACTTC.

The chain combines TRBV5-4 with TRBJ1-2; D unclear. Trimming took 7 bases from V and 2 from J, leaving 18 bases between them. The germline V gene encodes CDR1 SGHNT and CDR2 YYREEE (reference sequence). The length of the CDR3 is 15 residues. CDR3 protein: CASGPPEDTNYGYTF. Written as DNA, the CDR3 is TGTGCCAGCGGGCCCCCCGAAGACACAAACTATGGCTACACCTTC. The entire variable domain, with the rest obtained from reference TRBV5-4 and TRBJ1-2, is as follows: ETGVTQSPTHLIKTRGQQVTLRCSSQSGHNTVSWYQQALGQGPQFIFQYYREEENGRGNFPPRFSGLQFPNYSSELNVNALELDDSALYLCASGPPEDTNYGYTFGSGTRLTVV.